This entry concerns a single TCR beta chain. The PCR had 60 Vbeta and 13 Jbeta primers. Per the study methods: Approximately 83 million unique TCR beta chains, roughly 10 million shared, were counted in a later analysis. Sequencing used immunoSEQ multiplex PCR; TCRdb keeps in-frame clones, though not all of them. That table supplies the V and J calls and clone size; D and trimming were determined from the DNA. The sample holds some 150,000 clones; roughly 81% are singletons and the top ten take 4.9%. The CDR3 contains 14 residues. Germline V CDR1 and CDR2: MDHEN, SYDVKM. Trimming cost V 4 bases and J 3 bases, with 12 bases left between them. The sample originates from a study of cytomegalovirus exposure and HLA in healthy donors.

This receptor was taken from a woman between 18 and 29 years old in good health and CMV-seropositive. Sequencing was carried out using PBMCs. This sequence joins TRBV28 and TRBJ1-1; maybe TRBD1 (5 bases). CDR3 bases: TGTGCCAGCAGTTCCGCGGGGGACTACACTGAAGCTTTCTTT. Amino acid sequence: CASSSAGDYTEAFF.